The clone carrying this T cell receptor beta chain was seen only a few times. What it recognizes is unknown. The source of the sample is a study of blood T cells in healthy people across ages. Study-level findings and limits: Roughly linear declines in TCR beta diversity per million T cells occurred with age.

Sample-barcoded 5' priming and a J-beta primer mix drove a second PCR of roughly 7 to 11 cycles. One entry per CDR3 protein results from TCRdb running MiXCR on the 5' RACE reads. The data hold 750,000 to 950,000 distinct CDR3 sequences, with under 35% observed a single time. The J segment lost 6 bases and the V segment lost 2 bases, leaving 10 bases of the junction unmatched. The length of the CDR3 is 17 residues. Germline values: CDR1 SGHRS, CDR2 YFSETQ. These sequences were also reported in another study, on T cells of mothers and their children. This second report adds: Per mother, over 9.5 million TCR beta CDR3 reads were obtained; per child, about 3 million.

This TCR came from a woman in her 40s in good health. Sequenced material: blood. The chain uses TRBV5-1 and TRBJ2-4; 11 nucleotides line up with TRBD1. The chain's CDR3 is CASSLLTDRGPGNIQYF. The DNA for the CDR3 is TGCGCCAGCAGCTTACTTACGGACAGGGGGCCTGGAAACATTCAGTACTTC.